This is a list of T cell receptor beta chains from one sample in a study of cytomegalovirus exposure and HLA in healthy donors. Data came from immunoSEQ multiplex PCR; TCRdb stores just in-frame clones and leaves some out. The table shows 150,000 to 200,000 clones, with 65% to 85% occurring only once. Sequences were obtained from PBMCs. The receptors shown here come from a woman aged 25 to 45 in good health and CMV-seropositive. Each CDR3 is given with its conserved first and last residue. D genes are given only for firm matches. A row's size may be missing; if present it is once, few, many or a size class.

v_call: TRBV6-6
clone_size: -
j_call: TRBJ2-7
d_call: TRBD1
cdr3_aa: CASSYSPGQGYEQYF
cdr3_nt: TGTGCCAGCAGTTACTCGCCGGGACAGGGGTACGAGCAGTACTTC

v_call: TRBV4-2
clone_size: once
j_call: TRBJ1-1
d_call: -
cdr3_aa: CASSQTAGGAYTEAFF
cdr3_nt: TGTGCCAGCAGCCAAACGGCCGGGGGGGCCTACACTGAAGCTTTCTTT

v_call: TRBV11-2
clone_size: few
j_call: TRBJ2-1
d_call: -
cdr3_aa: CASSLAPRSSYNEQFF
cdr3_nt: TGTGCCAGCAGCTTAGCTCCCCGGAGCTCCTACAATGAGCAGTTCTTC

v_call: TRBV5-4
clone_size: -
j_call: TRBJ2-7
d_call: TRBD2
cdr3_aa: CASSLWTSGRLPSYEQYF
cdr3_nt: TGTGCCAGCAGCTTGTGGACTAGCGGGAGGCTACCCTCCTACGAGCAGTACTTC

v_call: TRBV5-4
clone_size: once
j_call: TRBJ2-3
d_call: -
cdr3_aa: CALNGRGGNTQYF
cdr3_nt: TGTGCCCTGAATGGCAGGGGTGGCAACACGCAGTATTTT

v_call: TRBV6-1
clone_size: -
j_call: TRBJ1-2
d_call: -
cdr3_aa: CASSFGWGYTF
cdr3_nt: TGTGCCAGCAGCTTTGGCTGGGGCTACACCTTC

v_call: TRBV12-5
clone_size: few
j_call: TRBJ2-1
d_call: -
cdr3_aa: CASGPDGGKQFF
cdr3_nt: TGTGCTAGTGGCCCGGACGGAGGGAAGCAGTTCTTC

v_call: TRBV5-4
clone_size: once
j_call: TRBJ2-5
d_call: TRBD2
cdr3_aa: CASSFSGSRGETQYF
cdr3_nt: TGTGCCAGCAGCTTCAGCGGGAGCCGTGGGGAGACCCAGTACTTC

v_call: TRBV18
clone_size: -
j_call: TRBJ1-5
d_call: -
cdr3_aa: CASSLGGNNQPQHF
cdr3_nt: TGTGCCAGCTCACTGGGGGGGAACAATCAGCCCCAGCATTTT

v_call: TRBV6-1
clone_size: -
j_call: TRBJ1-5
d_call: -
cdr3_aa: CASTAAGNQPQHF
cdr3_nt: TGTGCCAGCACGGCGGCCGGCAATCAGCCCCAGCATTTT

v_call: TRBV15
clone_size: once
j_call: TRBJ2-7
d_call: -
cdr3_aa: CATSRGSGGYEQYF
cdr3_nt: TGTGCCACCAGCAGAGGTAGCGGAGGCTACGAGCAGTACTTC

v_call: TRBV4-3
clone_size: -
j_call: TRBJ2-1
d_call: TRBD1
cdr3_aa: CASSQVWGGGDRRNNEQFF
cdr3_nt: TGCGCCAGCAGCCAAGTGTGGGGTGGCGGGGACAGGAGAAACAATGAGCAGTTCTTC

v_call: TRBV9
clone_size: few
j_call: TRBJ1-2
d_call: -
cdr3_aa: CASSPPWSNYGYTF
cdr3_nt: TGTGCCAGCAGCCCACCCTGGAGTAACTATGGCTACACCTTC

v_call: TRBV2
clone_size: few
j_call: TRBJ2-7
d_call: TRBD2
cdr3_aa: CASSVWGGSYEQYF
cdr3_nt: TGTGCCAGCAGTGTTTGGGGGGGCTCCTACGAGCAGTACTTC

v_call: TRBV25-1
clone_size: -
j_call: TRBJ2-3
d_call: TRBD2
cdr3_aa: CASRRAGYTDTQYF
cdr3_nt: TGTGCCAGCAGACGAGCGGGGTACACAGATACGCAGTATTTT

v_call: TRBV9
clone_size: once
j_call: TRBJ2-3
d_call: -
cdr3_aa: CASSTGSSTDTQYF
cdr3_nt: TGTGCCAGCAGTACGGGGTCTAGCACAGATACGCAGTATTTT

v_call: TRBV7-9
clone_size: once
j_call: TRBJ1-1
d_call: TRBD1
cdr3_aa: CASSTGQGEGAFF
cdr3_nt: TGTGCCAGCAGCACGGGACAGGGAGAAGGAGCTTTCTTT

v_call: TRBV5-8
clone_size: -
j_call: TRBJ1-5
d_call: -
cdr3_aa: CASEFPNQPQHF
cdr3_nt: TGTGCCAGCGAGTTTCCGAATCAGCCCCAGCATTTT

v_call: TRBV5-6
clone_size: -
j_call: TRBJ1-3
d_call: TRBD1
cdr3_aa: CASSTRPGTGGFGNTIYF
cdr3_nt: TGTGCCAGCAGCACCCGACCCGGGACAGGGGGCTTTGGAAACACCATATATTTT

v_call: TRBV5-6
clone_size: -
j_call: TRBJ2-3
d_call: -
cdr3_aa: CASSLLGGGRSSTDTQYF
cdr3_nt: TGTGCCAGCAGCTTGTTAGGTGGCGGGCGTTCTAGCACAGATACGCAGTATTTT

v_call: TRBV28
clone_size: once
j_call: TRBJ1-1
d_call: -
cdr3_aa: CASSRTGGLKPEAFF
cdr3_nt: TGTGCCAGCAGCCGGACGGGGGGGTTAAAACCTGAAGCTTTCTTT

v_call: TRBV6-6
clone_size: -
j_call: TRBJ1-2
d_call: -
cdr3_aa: CASSPTRQAVYGYTF
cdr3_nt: TGTGCCAGCAGCCCTACCCGACAGGCCGTCTATGGCTACACCTTC

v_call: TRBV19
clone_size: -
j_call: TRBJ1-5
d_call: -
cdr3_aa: CASSISLGDQPQHF
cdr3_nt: TGTGCCAGTAGTATAAGTTTAGGGGATCAGCCCCAGCATTTT

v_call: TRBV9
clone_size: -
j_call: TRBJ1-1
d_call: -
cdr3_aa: CASRAPNTEAFF
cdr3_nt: TGTGCCAGCAGGGCACCGAACACTGAAGCTTTCTTT

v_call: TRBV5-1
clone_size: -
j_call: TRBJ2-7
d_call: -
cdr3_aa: CASSSQGTHEEQYF
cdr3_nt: TGCGCCAGCAGCTCACAGGGTACCCATGAAGAGCAGTACTTC

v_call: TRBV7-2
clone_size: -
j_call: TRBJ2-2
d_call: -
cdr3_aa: CASSSKGARTGELFF
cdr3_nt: TGTGCCAGCAGTTCAAAAGGGGCTCGGACCGGGGAGCTGTTTTTT

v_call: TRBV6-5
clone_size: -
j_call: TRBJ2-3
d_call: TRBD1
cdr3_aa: CASRQWDRVTDTQYF
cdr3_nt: TGTGCCAGCAGACAATGGGACAGGGTGACGGATACGCAGTATTTT

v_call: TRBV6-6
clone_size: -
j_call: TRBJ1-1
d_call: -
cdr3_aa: CASSYNLNTEAFF
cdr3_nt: TGTGCCAGCAGTTATAATCTGAACACTGAAGCTTTCTTT

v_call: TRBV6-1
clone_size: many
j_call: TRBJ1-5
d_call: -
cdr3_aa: CASSGAFSNQPQHF
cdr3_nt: TGTGCCAGCAGTGGGGCTTTTAGCAATCAGCCCCAGCATTTT

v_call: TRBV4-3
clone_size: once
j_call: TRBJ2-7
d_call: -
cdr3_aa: CASSQMMGGGEQYF
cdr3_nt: TGCGCCAGCAGCCAGATGATGGGGGGTGGGGAGCAGTACTTC

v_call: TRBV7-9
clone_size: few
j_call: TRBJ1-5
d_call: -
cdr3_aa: CSSSYYGQPQHF
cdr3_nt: TGTTCCAGCAGTTACTACGGGCAGCCCCAGCATTTT